The entry below describes one T cell receptor (beta chain). This table comes from immunoSEQ multiplex PCR, and its TCRdb copy is limited to in-frame clones, with some not included. This sample has approximately 73,000 clones, with about 92% found just once. Germline CDR1 SGHTA, CDR2 FQGTGA. CDR3 length equals 12 residues. Trimming shortened V by 4 bases and J by 8 bases, and 9 bases separated the two germline ends. This sample is part of a study of technical replicates of blood from a handful of donors. The specimen was T cells isolated from PBMCs. The chain has TRBV7-3 and TRBJ2-1; possible D gene TRBD2, 6 bases. This clonotype originated in a human donor in good health. In DNA, the CDR3 is TGTGCCAGCAGCTATAGCGGCGATGAGCAGTTCTTC. Translation: CASSYSGDEQFF. Together with reference TRBV7-3 and TRBJ2-1, the CDR3 gives the full variable domain: GAGVSQTPSNKVTEKGKYVELRCDPISGHTALYWYRQSLGQGPEFLIYFQGTGAADDSGLPNDRFFAVRPEGSVSTLKIQRTERGDSAVYLCASSYSGDEQFFGPGTRLTVL.